The 21 T cell receptor beta chains listed next were all sequenced from one sample in a study of blood T cell repertoires in COVID-19. Method: immunoSEQ multiplex PCR; TCRdb's copy keeps in-frame clones and lacks some. Among around 42,000 clones, about nine tenths were seen once, and the ten largest hold around 3.5%. Specimen: peripheral blood. Source of these receptors: a human donor in a cohort sampled during active COVID-19.

This clone was detected only once. The DNA of the CDR3 is TGTGCCAGCAGCCCCCTGAGGAGCAACTATGGCTACACCTTC. Protein: CASSPLRSNYGYTF. The V and J genes are TRBV3-1 (or the pseudogene TRBV3-2) and TRBJ1-2; no clear D. CDR3 length: 14 residues. V lost 4 bases and J lost 2, with 11 bases in between. Germline CDR1 reads LGHDT; CDR2 reads YNNKEL (reference sequence).

This sequence joins TRBV3-1 (or the pseudogene TRBV3-2) and TRBJ2-5; the D gene is possibly TRBD2 (6 bases). From germline, CDR1 is LGHDT and CDR2 YNNKEL (reference sequence). CDR3 length: 13 amino acids. The V gene lost 7 bases and the J gene lost 1 base, with 10 bases spanning the gap. As DNA, the CDR3 is TGTGCCAGCATAGGGCGGGGCCAAGAGACCCAGTACTTC. Its translation is CASIGRGQETQYF.

This chain uses TRBV10-3 with TRBJ2-5, with 9 bases matching TRBD1. The germline V gene encodes CDR1 ENHRY and CDR2 SYGVKD. The CDR3 loop spans 14 amino acids. After removal of 6 bases from V and 2 bases from J, the junction contained 4 bases not matched to a gene. The DNA for the CDR3 is TGTGCCATCAGGGGGACAGGGAAACAAGAGACCCAGTACTTC. Its protein product is CAIRGTGKQETQYF.

This clone rates as medium-sized. This sample includes further DNA sequences coding for the same CDR3. This rearrangement joins TRBV29-1 to TRBJ2-7; 8 bases are shared with TRBD1. The germline V gene encodes CDR1 SQVTM and CDR2 ANQGSEA. V dropped 3 bases and J dropped 4; count of bases not matched to a gene: 2. The CDR3 is made up of 12 amino acids. CDR3 region: CSVEDRAYEQYF. DNA for the CDR3: TGCAGCGTTGAGGACAGGGCTTACGAGCAGTACTTC.

The chain recombines TRBV7-3 with TRBJ1-2, with TRBD1 matching 7 bases. This CDR3 has 12 residues. Germline V gene lookup returns CDR1 SGHTA and CDR2 FQGTGA. V trimming: 3 bases; J trimming: 7 bases; junction bases outside the gene matches: 2. CDR3 loop: CASSLTGIGYTF. DNA for the CDR3: TGTGCCAGCAGCTTGACAGGGATTGGCTACACCTTC.

The chain combines TRBV6-2 or TRBV6-3 with TRBJ2-3; D remains unclear. Germline CDR1 is MNHEY and CDR2 is SVGEGT. Between the trimmed V and J ends, which lost 6 bases and 1 base, there was a span of 8 bases. The CDR3 has 13 amino acids. The CDR3 sequence: CASSPFGTDTQYF. The CDR3 DNA reads as TGTGCCAGCAGCCCCTTTGGCACAGATACGCAGTATTTT.

This clone occurred once. In DNA, the CDR3 is TGCGCCAGCAGCCAAGGACCTGGACAGGAGTTTCAAGAGACCCAGTACTTC. The encoded protein is CASSQGPGQEFQETQYF. The chain employs TRBV4-1 and TRBJ2-5; 7 bases are shared with TRBD1. CDR3 length: 17 amino acids. Germline loops: CDR1 MGHRA, CDR2 YSYEKL. Trimming cost V 1 base and J 2 bases; bases outside gene matches: 10.

The gene calls are TRBV6-5 and TRBJ2-2; 8 bases are shared with TRBD1. Germline CDR1 MNHEY, CDR2 SVGAGI. After removal of 7 bases from V and 7 bases from J, the junction contained 8 bases not matched to a gene. The CDR3 length is 14 residues. CDR3 region: CASNLRTGFGELFF. The CDR3 coding sequence is TGTGCCAGCAATCTACGGACAGGGTTCGGGGAGCTGTTTTTT.

The rearrangement links TRBV21-1 to TRBJ1-2; the table's D gene call, TRBD1, was not cross checked with the DNA. TRBV21-1 is deemed a pseudogene. The CDR3 contains 16 residues. The CDR3 is CASSKEPVPANYGYTF. The CDR3, as DNA: TGTGCCAGCAGCAAAGAACCTGTGCCAGCTAACTATGGCTACACCTTC.

This clone appeared a few times. The V and J genes are TRBV5-1 and TRBJ1-5; D is possibly TRBD1 (5 bases). CDR3 size: 13 residues. From germline, CDR1 is SGHRS and CDR2 YFSETQ. The germline V and J ends were trimmed by 7 bases and 3 bases, with 11 bases remaining between them. The DNA of the CDR3 is TGCGCCAGCCGAGAAGGGGACAATCAGCCCCAGCATTTT. Translated: CASREGDNQPQHF.

This sequence joins TRBV6-6 and TRBJ1-4, with D perhaps matching TRBD1 (6 bases). Between the trimmed V and J ends, which lost 7 bases and 8 bases, there was a span of 14 bases. There are 13 residues in the CDR3. The germline V gene encodes CDR1 MNHNY and CDR2 SVGAGI (reference sequence). The CDR3, as DNA: TGTGCCAGCAACTCCAGGACAGTCGAAAAACTGTTTTTT. Amino acid sequence: CASNSRTVEKLFF.

V usage is TRBV24-1 and J usage is TRBJ2-3; no firm D call. The CDR3 is 13 residues long. Germline V gene sequence: CDR1 KGHDR, CDR2 SFDVKD. With 3 bases removed from V and 4 bases from J, the gap between germline ends came to 7 bases. CDR3 residues: CATSDRVADTQYF. CDR3 sequence (DNA): TGTGCCACCAGTGATCGGGTCGCAGATACGCAGTATTTT.

V gene TRBV29-1 combines with J gene TRBJ2-2; the D is unclear. The germline V and J ends were trimmed by 4 bases and 1 base, with 16 bases remaining between them. CDR3 length: 16 amino acids. Germline loops: CDR1 SQVTM, CDR2 ANQGSEA. The CDR3 coding sequence is TGCAGCGTTGCCCGAACAAAAACCCTGAACACCGGGGAGCTGTTTTTT. Its translation: CSVARTKTLNTGELFF.

This chain joins TRBV7-3 and TRBJ2-7; TRBD2 matches at 12 bases. Germline loops: CDR1 SGHTA, CDR2 FQGTGA. The CDR3 totals 14 residues. After removal of 5 bases from V and 2 bases from J, the junction contained 1 base not matched to a gene. This chain's CDR3 is CASSLAGGPYEQYF. Here the CDR3 DNA reads TGTGCCAGCAGCCTAGCGGGAGGGCCCTACGAGCAGTACTTC.

V usage is TRBV5-6 and J usage is TRBJ1-1; 9 positions match TRBD1. The CDR3 loop spans 15 amino acids. Germline V gene lookup returns CDR1 SGHDT and CDR2 YYEEEE. V shed 4 bases, J shed 0 bases, and the junction held 4 bases outside the gene matches. The CDR3 coding sequence is TGTGCCAGCAGCGCCGGGACAGGGATGAACACTGAAGCTTTCTTT. Translation: CASSAGTGMNTEAFF.

This clone was found a few times. The DNA of the CDR3 is TGTGCCAGCAGCTTCGACAGGAGATACAATGAGCAGTTCTTC. It encodes CASSFDRRYNEQFF. This chain links TRBV7-9 with TRBJ2-1; possibly TRBD1 for D (6 bases). Trimming took off 3 bases at V and 4 bases at J, with 10 bases between the two ends. This CDR3 is built from 14 residues. Germline CDR1 reads SEHNR; CDR2 reads FQNEAQ (reference sequence).

This chain links TRBV15 with TRBJ2-7, with TRBD2 matching over 8 bases. CDR1 is LNHNV and CDR2 is YYDKDF in the germline V gene (reference sequence). Trimming cost V 3 bases and J 4 bases; bases outside gene matches: 5. The CDR3 runs 14 residues. The CDR3 DNA reads as TGTGCCACCAGCAGGATCGGGGGGGAGTACGAGCAGTACTTC. It specifies CATSRIGGEYEQYF.

The CDR3 bases are TGTGCCACCAGTGACGGCCGGCGGGATGAGCAGTTCTTC. Translation: CATSDGRRDEQFF. This chain uses TRBV24-1 with TRBJ2-1, with TRBD2 as a possible D gene (5 bases). This CDR3 is built from 13 residues. Germline loops: CDR1 KGHDR, CDR2 SFDVKD. V was clipped by 4 bases and J by 8 bases, with 11 bases between them.

The J gene is TRBJ2-3, the V gene TRBV10-3; 9 bases map to TRBD2. The junction had 4 bases not matched to a gene; V was cut back by 4 bases and J by 2 bases. The length of the CDR3 is 15 residues. Looked up from germline, CDR1 is ENHRY and CDR2 is SYGVKD. CDR3 sequence (DNA): TGTGCCATCAGTGGTGGGACTAGCAACACAGATACGCAGTATTTT. Translation gives CAISGGTSNTDTQYF.

Written as DNA, the CDR3 is TGTGCCAGCAGCGCAAGGGATAGGGGCTATGGCTACACCTTC. Its translation is CASSARDRGYGYTF. The rearrangement joins TRBV5-5 to TRBJ1-2; weak D call: TRBD1 (5 bases). The CDR3 has 14 amino acids. CDR1 SGHKS and CDR2 YYEKEE come from the germline V gene (reference sequence). V dropped 4 bases and J dropped 4 bases, with 14 bases sitting between them.

J is TRBJ2-7 and V is TRBV5-4, with TRBD2 identical over 7 bases. V lost 1 base, J lost 4 bases, and 11 bases stayed unmatched. The germline V gene encodes CDR1 SGHNT and CDR2 YYREEE (reference sequence). This CDR3 contains 16 residues. CDR3 sequence: CASSLTGGIPPYEQYF. The DNA of the CDR3 is TGTGCCAGCAGCTTGACGGGAGGAATCCCCCCATACGAGCAGTACTTC.